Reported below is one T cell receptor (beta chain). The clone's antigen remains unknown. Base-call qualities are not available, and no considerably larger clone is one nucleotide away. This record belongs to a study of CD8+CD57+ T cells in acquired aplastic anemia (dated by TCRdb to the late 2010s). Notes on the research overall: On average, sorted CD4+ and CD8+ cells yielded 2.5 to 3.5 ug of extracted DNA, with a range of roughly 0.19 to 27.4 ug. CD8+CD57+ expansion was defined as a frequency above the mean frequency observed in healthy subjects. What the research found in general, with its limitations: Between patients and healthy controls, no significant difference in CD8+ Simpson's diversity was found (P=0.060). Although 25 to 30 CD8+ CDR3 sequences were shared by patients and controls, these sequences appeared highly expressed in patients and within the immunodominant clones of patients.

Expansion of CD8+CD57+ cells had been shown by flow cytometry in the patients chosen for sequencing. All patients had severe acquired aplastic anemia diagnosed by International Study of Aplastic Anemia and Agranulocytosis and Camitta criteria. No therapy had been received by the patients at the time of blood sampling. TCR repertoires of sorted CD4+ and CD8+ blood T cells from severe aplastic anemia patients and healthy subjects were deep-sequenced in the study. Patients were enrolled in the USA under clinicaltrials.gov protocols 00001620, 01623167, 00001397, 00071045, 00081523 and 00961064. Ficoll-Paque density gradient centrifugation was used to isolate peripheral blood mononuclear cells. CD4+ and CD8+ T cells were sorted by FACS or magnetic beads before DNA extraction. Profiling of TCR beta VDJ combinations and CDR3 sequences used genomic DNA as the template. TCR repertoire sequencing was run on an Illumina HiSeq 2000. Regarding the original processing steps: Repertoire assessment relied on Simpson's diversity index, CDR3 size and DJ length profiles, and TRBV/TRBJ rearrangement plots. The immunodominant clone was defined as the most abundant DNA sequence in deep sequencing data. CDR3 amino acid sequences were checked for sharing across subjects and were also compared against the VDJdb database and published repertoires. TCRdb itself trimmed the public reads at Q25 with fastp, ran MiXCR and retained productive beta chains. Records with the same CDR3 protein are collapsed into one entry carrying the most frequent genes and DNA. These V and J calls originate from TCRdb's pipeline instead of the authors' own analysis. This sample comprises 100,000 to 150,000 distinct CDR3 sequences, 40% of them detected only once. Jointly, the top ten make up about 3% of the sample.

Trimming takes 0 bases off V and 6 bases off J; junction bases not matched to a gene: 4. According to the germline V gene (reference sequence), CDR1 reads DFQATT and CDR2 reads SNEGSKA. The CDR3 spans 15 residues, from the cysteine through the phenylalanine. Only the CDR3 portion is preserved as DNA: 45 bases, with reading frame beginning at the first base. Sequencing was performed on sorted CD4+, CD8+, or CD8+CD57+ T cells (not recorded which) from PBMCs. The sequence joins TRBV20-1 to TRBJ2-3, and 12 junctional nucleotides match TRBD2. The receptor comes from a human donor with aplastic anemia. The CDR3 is CSARELAGGSDTQYF. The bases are TGCAGTGCTAGAGAGCTAGCGGGGGGGAGTGATACGCAGTATTTT.